This T cell receptor (beta chain) was captured by sequencing in a study of blood T cell repertoires in COVID-19. Per the original data handling: It was from reference gene primer amplification that nucleated cell counts were estimated. Some clones are missing from TCRdb's copy, which holds only in-frame ones; the method was immunoSEQ multiplex PCR. The DNA was the basis for D and trimming; V, J and clone size are from that table. There are approximately 100,000 clones in the sample; less than 90% occur only once, and roughly 6% lies in the top ten. The ends were cut back, 2 bases at V and 2 bases at J, with 18 bases in the middle. Germline lookup yields CDR1 MNHEY and CDR2 SMNVEV (reference sequence). This CDR3 is 17 amino acids long.

This sequence originates from a human donor in a cohort sampled during active COVID-19. The chain joins TRBV27 to TRBJ1-1, with D possibly matching TRBD1 (5 bases). Sequenced sample: peripheral blood. The CDR3 sequence is CASSLKAVRQINTEAFF. The CDR3 DNA reads TGTGCCAGCAGTTTAAAAGCCGTTCGACAGATAAACACTGAAGCTTTCTTT.